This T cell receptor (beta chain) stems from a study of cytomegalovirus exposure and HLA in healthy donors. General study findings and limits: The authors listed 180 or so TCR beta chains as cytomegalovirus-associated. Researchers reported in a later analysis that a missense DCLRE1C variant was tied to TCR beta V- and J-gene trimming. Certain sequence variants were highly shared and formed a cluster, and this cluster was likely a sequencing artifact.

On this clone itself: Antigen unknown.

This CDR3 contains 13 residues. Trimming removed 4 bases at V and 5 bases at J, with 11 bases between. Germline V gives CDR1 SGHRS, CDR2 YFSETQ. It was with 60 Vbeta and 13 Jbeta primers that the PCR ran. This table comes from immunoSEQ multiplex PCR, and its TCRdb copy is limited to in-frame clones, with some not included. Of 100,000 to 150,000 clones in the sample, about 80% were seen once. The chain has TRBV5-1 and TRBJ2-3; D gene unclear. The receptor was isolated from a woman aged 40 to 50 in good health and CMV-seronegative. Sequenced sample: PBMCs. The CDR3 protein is CASSPYPGDTQYF. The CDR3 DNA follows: TGCGCCAGCAGCCCCTACCCCGGAGATACGCAGTATTTT.